The 30 T cell receptor beta chains in this list originate from one sample, sequenced in a study of blood T cell repertoires in COVID-19 (dated by TCRdb to 2018 to 2021). The library was generated by the immunoSEQ multiplex PCR assay. This immuneACCESS table, as held by TCRdb, lists in-frame sequences with V and J called but not all clones. Of the missing ones, under half trace to an unresolved V gene in checked studies; the others have no known cause. Counted in this sample were 210,000 or so clones; 84% of them appeared once. Of the sample, approximately 5% is held by the ten largest clones. Sequenced input: peripheral blood. These receptors came from a woman in her 70s with active or convalescent COVID-19.

This clone came up once. The chain carries TRBV6-6 and TRBJ2-5, with TRBD1 matching over 7 bases. The CDR3 sequence is 15 residues long. V dropped 1 base and J dropped 2; count of bases not matched to a gene: 4. Germline V CDR1 and CDR2: MNHNY, SVGAGI (reference sequence). The CDR3 here is CASSYWGTVQETQYF. The CDR3 DNA reads TGTGCCAGCAGTTACTGGGGGACAGTTCAAGAGACCCAGTACTTC.

The CDR3 loop is CASSQGPGLAGVGTGELFF. As DNA, the CDR3 is TGTGCCAGCAGCCAGGGACCGGGACTAGCGGGAGTAGGAACCGGGGAGCTGTTTTTT. The J gene is TRBJ2-2, the V gene TRBV3-1 (or the pseudogene TRBV3-2); 14 positions agree with TRBD2. V trimming: 3 bases; J trimming: 5 bases; junction bases outside the gene matches: 11. The germline V gene encodes CDR1 LGHDT and CDR2 YNNKEL (reference sequence). The CDR3 has 19 residues.

The chain uses TRBV3-1 (or the pseudogene TRBV3-2) and TRBJ1-2, with TRBD1 as a possible D gene (6 bases). V gave up 4 bases and J gave up 2 bases, with 14 bases separating them. The CDR3 contains 15 residues. Germline CDR1 and CDR2: LGHDT and YNNKEL (reference sequence). Here the CDR3 reads CASSRGGGGNYGYTF. The CDR3 DNA reads as TGTGCCAGCAGCCGAGGGGGGGGAGGGAACTATGGCTACACCTTC.

This chain links TRBV3-1 (or the pseudogene TRBV3-2) with TRBJ2-7, with a weak D call TRBD1 (6 bases). Germline V lookup: CDR1 LGHDT, CDR2 YNNKEL (reference sequence). The CDR3 sequence is 16 residues long. The V end lost 3 bases, the J end lost 5 bases, and 20 bases lay between the germline ends. The CDR3 nucleotides are TGTGCCAGCAGCCACCGAATCGGGGCAGGGGCTAACGAGCAGTACTTC. It translates to CASSHRIGAGANEQYF.

This clone appeared once. The gene calls are TRBV7-9 and TRBJ1-6; 8 bases agree with TRBD1. CDR1 is SEHNR, CDR2 FQNEAQ, per germline (reference sequence). This CDR3 comprises 15 residues. The junction had 2 bases not matched to a gene; V was cut back by 1 base and J by 6 bases. In nucleotides, the CDR3 is TGTGCCAGCAGCTTAGAAACAGGGGGTAATTCACCCCTCCACTTT. It codes for CASSLETGGNSPLHF.

V usage is TRBV12-3 or TRBV12-4 and J usage is TRBJ1-2; D might be TRBD1 (6 bases). Trimming removed 5 bases at V and 4 bases at J, with 11 bases between. CDR3 length equals 13 residues. For the CDR3, the DNA is TGTGCCAGCAGTGAACCAGGGGCCTATGGCTACACCTTC. This gives the protein CASSEPGAYGYTF.

This clone has just one count. This chain links TRBV5-1 with TRBJ2-3; TRBD1 matches 7 bases. The CDR3 runs to 15 residues. The V gene's germline CDR1 is SGHRS and CDR2 YFSETQ. Germline trimming cut 5 bases from V and 2 bases from J; bases unmatched to any gene: 8. The CDR3 DNA reads TGCGCCAGCAGGAGACAGGGAAGCCCCACAGATACGCAGTATTTT. Protein product: CASRRQGSPTDTQYF.

The gene calls are TRBV2 and TRBJ2-5, with D unclear. The CDR3 runs to 15 residues. The V end lost 4 bases, the J end lost 5 bases, and 17 bases lay between the germline ends. From germline, CDR1 is SNHLY and CDR2 FYNNEI. The CDR3 reads CASSVTPMSSETQYF. The CDR3 DNA reads as TGTGCCAGCAGTGTTACTCCTATGTCGTCCGAGACCCAGTACTTC.

This clone was seen just once. This sequence joins TRBV19 and TRBJ2-1; 8 bases are shared with TRBD2. With V trimmed by 2 bases and J by 7 bases, 7 bases remained unmatched. The germline gives CDR1 LNHDA, CDR2 SQIVND (reference sequence). This CDR3 has 15 residues. This CDR3 reads CASSIREGLGNEQFF. CDR3 coding DNA: TGTGCCAGTAGTATACGGGAGGGCCTGGGAAATGAGCAGTTCTTC.

The chain recombines TRBV24-1 with TRBJ1-2, with 9 bases matching TRBD1. From germline, CDR1 is KGHDR and CDR2 SFDVKD. The V segment lost 5 bases and the J segment 7 bases; nucleotides outside the gene matches: 4. The CDR3 is 13 amino acids. The CDR3 bases are TGTGCCACCAGTGGTGGACAGGGGTTTGGCTACACCTTC. This gives the protein CATSGGQGFGYTF.

The V gene is TRBV29-1, the J gene TRBJ1-1, with D perhaps matching TRBD1 (5 bases). Trimming left V 4 bases short and J 0 bases short, with 21 bases between. CDR3 size: 17 residues. The germline V gene has CDR1 SQVTM and CDR2 ANQGSEA. CDR3 region: CSVGSRSRGGMNTEAFF. CDR3 DNA: TGCAGCGTTGGATCACGGAGCCGGGGGGGAATGAACACTGAAGCTTTCTTT.

This chain joins TRBV30 and TRBJ1-4, with D unresolved. The germline V gene has CDR1 GTSNPN and CDR2 SVGIG (reference sequence). The V gene lost 3 bases and the J gene lost 4 bases, with 6 bases spanning the gap. The length of the CDR3 is 12 residues. The CDR3 DNA is TGTGCCTGGAGCGCGGGTAATGAAAAACTGTTTTTT. As protein: CAWSAGNEKLFF.

This chain uses TRBV18 with TRBJ2-1; TRBD2 agrees at 13 bases. The CDR3 is 19 residues long. The trim removed 4 bases at V and 9 bases at J, leaving 18 bases unmatched. The germline gives CDR1 KGHSH, CDR2 LQKENI. CDR3 sequence: CASSLRLAGGSPEGGEQFF. Here the CDR3 DNA reads TGTGCCAGCTCACTACGACTAGCGGGAGGTTCCCCCGAGGGGGGTGAGCAGTTCTTC.

DNA of the CDR3: TGTGCCAGCAGTTACTCCTCAGAGACCCAGTACTTC. It yields the protein CASSYSSETQYF. V and J are TRBV6-6 and TRBJ2-5, with D uncertain. Germline V gene lookup returns CDR1 MNHNY and CDR2 SVGAGI (reference sequence). The CDR3 contains 12 residues. Trimming pared 0 bases from V and 4 bases from J, leaving 3 bases between.

The rearrangement links TRBV2 to TRBJ2-5, with 11 bases fitting TRBD2. There are 13 residues in the CDR3. CDR1 SNHLY and CDR2 FYNNEI come from the germline V gene. Trimming took 8 bases from V and 7 from J; bases not matched to a gene: 6. The CDR3: CASGPLAGGTQYF. Written as DNA, the CDR3 is TGTGCCAGCGGTCCGCTAGCGGGAGGGACCCAGTACTTC.

The V gene is TRBV29-1, the J gene TRBJ2-1; D possibly corresponds to TRBD2 (5 bases). The CDR3 is 16 residues long. Between the trimmed V and J ends, which lost 5 bases and 4 bases, there was a span of 21 bases. The germline V gene encodes CDR1 SQVTM and CDR2 ANQGSEA. CDR3 DNA sequence: TGCAGCGTTACTGGTACCGAGGGAGACCCTTACAATGAGCAGTTCTTC. This sequence encodes CSVTGTEGDPYNEQFF.

The chain carries TRBV11-1 and TRBJ1-1; D is uncertain. Trimming left V 7 bases short and J 1 base short, with 13 bases between. The V gene's germline CDR1 is SGHAT and CDR2 FQDESV (reference sequence). The CDR3 spans 14 residues. The CDR3 loop reads CASTPGAGNTEAFF. CDR3 DNA sequence: TGTGCCAGCACCCCGGGAGCCGGGAACACTGAAGCTTTCTTT.

The CDR3 bases are TGCGCCAGCAGCCAACCCACCCCCTCTTCGAGGGCATTGGAACTGTTTTTT. It yields the protein CASSQPTPSSRALELFF. The chain employs TRBV4-1 and TRBJ1-4; D remains ambiguous. V was cut by 2 bases and J by 12 bases, with 25 bases left in between. Germline CDR1 and CDR2: MGHRA and YSYEKL. CDR3 size: 17 residues.

The chain couples TRBV6-1 to TRBJ2-1; 8 nucleotides agree with TRBD1. CDR1 and CDR2 from the germline V gene are MNHNS and SASEGT. V trimming: 2 bases; J trimming: 2 bases; junction bases outside the gene matches: 5. The CDR3 contains 16 residues. The CDR3 spells CASSESPGGTYNEQFF. The CDR3 nucleotides read TGTGCCAGCAGTGAAAGTCCAGGGGGCACCTACAATGAGCAGTTCTTC.

J is TRBJ2-7 and V is TRBV11-2; D not resolved. Trimming stripped 5 bases from V and 2 bases from J, with 13 bases between. The CDR3 length is 14 residues. Germline V gene sequence: CDR1 SGHAT, CDR2 FQNNGV. CDR3 sequence reads: CASSLRGAAYEQYF. CDR3 sequence (DNA): TGTGCCAGCAGCCTAAGAGGAGCAGCCTACGAGCAGTACTTC.

The V gene is TRBV19, the J gene TRBJ2-1, with 15 bases aligning to TRBD2. V lost 6 bases, J lost 8 bases, and 2 bases stayed unmatched. CDR3 length: 14 amino acids. The germline CDR1 and CDR2 sequences are LNHDA and SQIVND (reference sequence). This chain's CDR3 is CASRGLAGGDEQFF. The CDR3, as DNA: TGTGCCAGTAGGGGACTAGCGGGAGGTGATGAGCAGTTCTTC.

This rearrangement joins TRBV14 to TRBJ2-3, with 9 bases matching TRBD2. Germline CDR1 is SGHDN and CDR2 is FVKESK. Trimming cost V 4 bases and J 0 bases; bases outside gene matches: 11. This CDR3 contains 18 residues. CDR3 sequence (DNA): TGTGCCAGCAGCCCCCCACGACCAGCGGGAGGTAGCACAGATACGCAGTATTTT. This codes for CASSPPRPAGGSTDTQYF.

The V and J genes are TRBV2 and TRBJ1-6; D may be TRBD1 (5 bases). The CDR3 consists of 17 residues. CDR1 SNHLY and CDR2 FYNNEI come from the germline V gene. V was shortened by 6 bases and J by 1 base, with 16 bases between the two germline ends. In DNA, the CDR3 is TGTGCCAGCAGGGAACGAGGGCGGGGGTCCTATAATTCACCCCTCCACTTT. It encodes CASRERGRGSYNSPLHF.

The chain combines TRBV10-3 with TRBJ2-7; D is unclear. The CDR3 totals 13 residues. V was pared by 2 bases and J by 6 bases, with 11 bases between. Per germline, CDR1 ENHRY and CDR2 SYGVKD. Written as DNA, the CDR3 is TGTGCCATCAGTGAGCCTTCCGGTCTCGAGCAGTACTTC. Amino acids: CAISEPSGLEQYF.

The chain links TRBV6-6 to TRBJ1-6, with a tentative D call TRBD1 (5 bases). V was cut by 0 bases and J by 4 bases, with 10 bases left in between. Per germline, CDR1 MNHNY and CDR2 SVGAGI (reference sequence). This CDR3 is built from 16 residues. The CDR3 sequence is CASSYSAGRYNSPLHF. CDR3 sequence (DNA): TGTGCCAGCAGTTACTCTGCAGGGCGGTATAATTCACCCCTCCACTTT.

J is TRBJ1-2 and V is TRBV7-9; possible D gene TRBD1, 5 bases. The CDR3 has 15 amino acids. Trimming shortened V by 3 bases and J by 9 bases, and 20 bases separated the two germline ends. Per germline, CDR1 SEHNR and CDR2 FQNEAQ (reference sequence). CDR3 nucleotides: TGTGCCAGCAGCTTCCGTCAGGGCGGCAAAGAGAGCTACACCTTC. This gives the protein CASSFRQGGKESYTF. Full variable domain (outside the CDR3, taken from reference TRBV7-9 and TRBJ1-2): DTGVSQNPRHKITKRGQNVTFRCDPISEHNRLYWYRQTLGQGPEFLTYFQNEAQLEKSRLLSDRFSAERPKGSFSTLEIQRTEQGDSAMYLCASSFRQGGKESYTFGSGTRLTVV.

The V and J genes are TRBV7-2 and TRBJ2-1; 9 bases agree with TRBD2. The germline V gene has CDR1 SGHTA and CDR2 FQGNSA. Germline trimming cut 1 base from V and 7 bases from J; bases unmatched to any gene: 5. The CDR3 extends over 15 amino acids. CDR3 bases: TGTGCCAGCAGCTTAGGCGGGAGGGCTTGGAATGAGCAGTTCTTC. It encodes CASSLGGRAWNEQFF.

This chain uses TRBV18 with TRBJ1-5; no clear D gene. The CDR3 runs to 15 residues. Trimming shortened V by 2 bases and J by 7 bases, and 15 bases separated the two germline ends. From germline, CDR1 is KGHSH and CDR2 LQKENI. In DNA, the CDR3 is TGTGCCAGCTCACCAAACCCAGGCTCAAGCCAGCCCCAGCATTTT. Amino acids: CASSPNPGSSQPQHF.

The chain recombines TRBV29-1 with TRBJ1-4; D gene ambiguous. The CDR3 is made up of 13 amino acids. Deletions cut 6 bases from V and 0 bases from J, with 8 bases between. Germline V gene lookup returns CDR1 SQVTM and CDR2 ANQGSEA. CDR3 coding DNA: TGCAGCGTAAAGCCTACAACTAATGAAAAACTGTTTTTT. It encodes CSVKPTTNEKLFF.

This chain uses TRBV5-4 with TRBJ2-7, with 8 bases lining up with TRBD2. The CDR3 is 17 amino acids. Germline CDR1 is SGHNT and CDR2 is YYREEE (reference sequence). The trim removed 1 base at V and 4 bases at J, leaving 13 bases unmatched. This chain's CDR3 is CASSLSSSGTHPYEQYF. The CDR3 nucleotides are TGTGCCAGCAGCTTGTCGAGTAGCGGGACTCACCCGTACGAGCAGTACTTC.